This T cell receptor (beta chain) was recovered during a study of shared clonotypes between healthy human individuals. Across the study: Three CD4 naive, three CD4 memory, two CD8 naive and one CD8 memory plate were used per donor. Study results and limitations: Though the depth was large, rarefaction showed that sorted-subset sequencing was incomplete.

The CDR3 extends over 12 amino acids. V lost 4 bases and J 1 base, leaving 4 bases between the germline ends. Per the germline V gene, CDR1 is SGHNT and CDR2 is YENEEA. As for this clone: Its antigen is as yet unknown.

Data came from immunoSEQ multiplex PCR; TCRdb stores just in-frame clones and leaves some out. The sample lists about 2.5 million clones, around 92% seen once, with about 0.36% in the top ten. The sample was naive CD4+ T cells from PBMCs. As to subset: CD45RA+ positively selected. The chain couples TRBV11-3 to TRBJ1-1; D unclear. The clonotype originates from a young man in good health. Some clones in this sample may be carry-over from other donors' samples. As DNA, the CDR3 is TGTGCCAGCAGCTCCGGGAACACTGAAGCTTTCTTT. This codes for CASSSGNTEAFF.